This T cell receptor (beta chain) was sequenced for a study of blood T cell repertoires in COVID-19. Study-level information: Acute and convalescent COVID-19 specimens originated in the United States, Italy and Spain.

Assay used: immunoSEQ multiplex PCR; TCRdb lists only in-frame clones, some missing. This sample has about 430,000 clones, with around 91% found just once. The length of the CDR3 is 16 residues. V lost 1 base, J lost 6 bases, and 8 bases stayed unmatched. The V gene's germline CDR1 is MGHRA and CDR2 YSYEKL. Participant ages covered roughly 18 to 89 years across about 25 US areas. Sequencing was done on a sample of PBMCs or T cells enriched from blood (not recorded which). The TCR originated in a man aged 25 to 45 who had recovered from COVID-19. This chain uses TRBV4-1 with TRBJ2-7, with 11 bases fitting TRBD2. For the CDR3, the DNA is TGCGCCAGCAGCCAAGTCTTTACTAGCGGGAGAGGCGAGCAGTACTTC. This gives the protein CASSQVFTSGRGEQYF.